This T cell receptor beta chain was sequenced for a study of beta chain features in type 1 diabetes. The CDR3 length is 12 residues. V lost 3 bases, J lost 7 bases, and 9 bases lay in between. Germline CDR1 LGHNA, CDR2 YNFKEQ. A note on this clone: Its antigen is currently unknown.

Reverse transcription of all isolated RNA meant that expressed TCRB transcripts were sequenced. Only in-frame clones appear in the TCRdb table, and some are missing; sequencing was by immunoSEQ multiplex PCR. The sample has roughly 370,000 clones, over 11% seen once; the top ten hold approximately 0.038%. Broader study findings: No resolution was reached here on whether HLA type influences TCRB rearrangement.

Cell sorting via CD45RO/CCR7/CD25/CD127/CD95/CD27 was performed to obtain CD4+ naive, central memory, regulatory and stem cell-like memory cells. The gene calls are TRBV4-2 and TRBJ1-2; D gene uncertain. This clonotype originated in a young man in good health. The sample was naive CD4+ T cells from blood. DNA for the CDR3: TGTGCCAGCAGCCAGCCTGTCGGTGGCTACACCTTC. This gives the protein CASSQPVGGYTF.